Below, 3 T cell receptor beta chains from the same sample are listed, as sequenced in a study of control samples from healthy donors and cancer patients. Generated by immunoSEQ multiplex PCR, the TCRdb table keeps only in-frame clones and is missing some. This table has 100,000 to 150,000 clones, roughly 86% appearing once. What was sequenced was PBMCs. Receptors originate from a man aged 50 or older with head and neck cancer.

This chain uses TRBV4-1 with TRBJ2-3; D is unresolved. V dropped 0 bases and J dropped 4 bases, with 11 bases sitting between them. Germline values: CDR1 MGHRA, CDR2 YSYEKL. This CDR3 contains 15 residues. CDR3 protein: CASSQEARVPDTQYF. CDR3 coding DNA: TGCGCCAGCAGCCAAGAAGCACGGGTCCCAGATACGCAGTATTTT.

Written as DNA, the CDR3 is TGTGCCAGCAGTTACCTCCCGGGCCCGTCCTACGAGCAGTACTTC. It yields the protein CASSYLPGPSYEQYF. The rearrangement joins TRBV6-6 to TRBJ2-7; no clear D gene. The length of the CDR3 is 15 residues. Germline values: CDR1 MNHNY, CDR2 SVGAGI (reference sequence). V dropped 2 bases and J dropped 1 base, with 12 bases sitting between them.

A single count supports this clone. The CDR3 loop is CASSVEPAGKYNEQFF. The DNA of the CDR3 is TGTGCCAGCAGCGTAGAACCAGCGGGGAAATACAATGAGCAGTTCTTC. The rearrangement joins TRBV9 to TRBJ2-1; 7 bases are shared with TRBD2. The trim removed 0 bases at V and 4 bases at J, leaving 7 bases unmatched. The germline CDR1 and CDR2 sequences are SGDLS and YYNGEE. The CDR3 runs to 16 residues. Supplemented by reference TRBV9 and TRBJ2-1, the full variable domain reads DSGVTQTPKHLITATGQRVTLRCSPRSGDLSVYWYQQSLDQGLQFLIQYYNGEERAKGNILERFSAQQFPDLHSELNLSSLELGDSALYFCASSVEPAGKYNEQFFGPGTRLTVL.